The 4 T cell receptor beta chains below all came from one sample that was sequenced in a study of T cells in women clearing cervical HPV infection. Assay used: immunoSEQ multiplex PCR; TCRdb lists only in-frame clones, some missing. The sample table sets out nearly 20,000 clones. Sequencing used blood buffy coat. Receptors were obtained from a woman between 18 and 75 years old with a cervical HPV16 infection that either progressed to CIN3+ or cleared (not recorded which).

On this clone: The read gets to within 3 residues of the CDR3 end, and the germline J gene fills in the rest. The gene calls are TRBV5-1 and TRBJ2-2, with D possibly being TRBD1 (5 bases). V was trimmed by 4 bases and J by 5 bases, leaving 15 bases between them. Germline loops: CDR1 SGHRS, CDR2 YFSETQ. The CDR3 is made up of 15 amino acids. This CDR3 reads CASSTQTDSTGELFF. The sequenced CDR3 bases are TGCGCCAGCAGCACCCAGACAGATTCTACCGGGGAG.

A word on this clone: The read terminates 3 residues before the CDR3 end, so the remaining end is supplied by the germline J gene. The rearrangement links TRBV10-1 to TRBJ1-1, with D hard to call. Deletions cut 2 bases from V and 7 bases from J, with 11 bases between. CDR3 length: 13 residues. The germline CDR1 and CDR2 sequences are WNHNN and SYGVQD (reference sequence). Incomplete CDR3 DNA: TGCGCCAGCAGTGAGGACATGTTGAGTGAA. Translating gives CASSEDMLSE. The whole CDR3 sequence is CASSEDMLSEAFF.

Details on this clone: The read stops 3 residues short of the end of the CDR3; the missing end is completed from the germline J gene. The rearrangement links TRBV10-3 to TRBJ2-1, with D tentatively TRBD2 (6 bases). V was pared by 11 bases and J by 6 bases, with 17 bases between. The CDR3 is made up of 13 amino acids. CDR1 ENHRY and CDR2 SYGVKD come from the germline V gene. The CDR3 DNA, read in part, is TGTGCCTTAAGCCGGGACTTTCTCAATGAG. Encoded protein: CALSRDFLNE. In full, the CDR3 is CALSRDFLNEQFF.

CDR3 DNA, as far as it was read: TGTGCCAGCAGCTTCGACAGGGGGCACTACAATGAG. This translates into CASSFDRGHYNE. The entire CDR3 protein reads CASSFDRGHYNEQFF. This sequence joins TRBV7-2 and TRBJ2-1, with 10 positions matching TRBD1. The read falls 3 residues short of the CDR3 end, and the missing part is taken from the germline J gene. The CDR3 extends over 15 amino acids. Germline CDR1 SGHTA, CDR2 FQGNSA. V gave up 3 bases and J gave up 3 bases; unmatched junction bases: 2.